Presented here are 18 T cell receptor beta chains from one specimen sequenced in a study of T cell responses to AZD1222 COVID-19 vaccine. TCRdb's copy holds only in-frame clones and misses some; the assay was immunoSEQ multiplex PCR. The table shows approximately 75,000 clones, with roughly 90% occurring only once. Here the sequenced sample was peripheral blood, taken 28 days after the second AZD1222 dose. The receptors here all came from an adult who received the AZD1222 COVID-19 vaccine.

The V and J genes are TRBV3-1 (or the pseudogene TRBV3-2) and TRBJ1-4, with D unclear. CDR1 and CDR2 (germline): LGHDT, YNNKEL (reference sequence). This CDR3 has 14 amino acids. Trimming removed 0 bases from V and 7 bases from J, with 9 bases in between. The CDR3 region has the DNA TGTGCCAGCAGCCAAGATGTCGGTTCTGAAAAACTGTTTTTT. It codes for CASSQDVGSEKLFF.

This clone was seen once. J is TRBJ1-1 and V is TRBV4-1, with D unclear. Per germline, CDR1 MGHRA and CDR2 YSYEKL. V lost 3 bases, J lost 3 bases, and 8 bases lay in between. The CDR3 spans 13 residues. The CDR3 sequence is CASSHDRHTEAFF. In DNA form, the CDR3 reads TGCGCCAGCAGCCACGACCGTCACACTGAAGCTTTCTTT.

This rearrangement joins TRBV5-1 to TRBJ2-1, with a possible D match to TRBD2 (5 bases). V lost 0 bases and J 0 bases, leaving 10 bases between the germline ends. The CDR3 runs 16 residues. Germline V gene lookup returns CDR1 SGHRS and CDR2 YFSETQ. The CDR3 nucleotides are TGCGCCAGCAGCTTGGGGAGCGGCTACTCCTACAATGAGCAGTTCTTC. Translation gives CASSLGSGYSYNEQFF.

The CDR3 region is CASSQDLGAATQYF. CDR3 sequence (DNA): TGCGCCAGCAGCCAAGATCTAGGGGCCGCGACCCAGTACTTC. The chain is built from TRBV4-3 and TRBJ2-5; TRBD1 might be the D (5 bases). With 0 bases removed from V and 7 bases from J, the gap between germline ends came to 12 bases. The germline CDR1 and CDR2 sequences are LGHNA and YSLEER. The CDR3 has 14 residues.

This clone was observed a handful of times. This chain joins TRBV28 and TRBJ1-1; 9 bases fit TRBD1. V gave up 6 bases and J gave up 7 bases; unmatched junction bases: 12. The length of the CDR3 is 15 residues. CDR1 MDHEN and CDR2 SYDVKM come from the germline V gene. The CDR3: CASSHRDRAESEAFF. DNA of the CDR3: TGTGCCAGCAGCCACCGGGACAGGGCCGAAAGTGAAGCTTTCTTT.

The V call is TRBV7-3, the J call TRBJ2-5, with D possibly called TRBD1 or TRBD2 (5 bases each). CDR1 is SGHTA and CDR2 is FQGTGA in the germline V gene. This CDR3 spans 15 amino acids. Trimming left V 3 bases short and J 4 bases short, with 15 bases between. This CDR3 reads CASSFGTSGTETQYF. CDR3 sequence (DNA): TGTGCCAGCAGCTTTGGGACGTCCGGGACAGAGACCCAGTACTTC.

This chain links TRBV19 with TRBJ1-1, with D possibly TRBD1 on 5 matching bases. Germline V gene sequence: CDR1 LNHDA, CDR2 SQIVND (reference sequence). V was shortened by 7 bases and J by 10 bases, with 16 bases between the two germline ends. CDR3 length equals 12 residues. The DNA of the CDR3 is TGTGCCAGTAAAGGAGGGGAGGGAACAGCTTTCTTT. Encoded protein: CASKGGEGTAFF.

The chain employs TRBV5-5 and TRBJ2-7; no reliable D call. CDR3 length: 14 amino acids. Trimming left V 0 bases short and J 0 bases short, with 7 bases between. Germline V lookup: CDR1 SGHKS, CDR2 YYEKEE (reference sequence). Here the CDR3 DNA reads TGTGCCAGCAGCTTGGTCGGCAACTCCTACGAGCAGTACTTC. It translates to CASSLVGNSYEQYF.

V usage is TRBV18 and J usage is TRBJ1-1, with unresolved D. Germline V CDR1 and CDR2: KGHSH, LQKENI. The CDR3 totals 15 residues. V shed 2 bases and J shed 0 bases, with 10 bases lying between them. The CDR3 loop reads CASSPTIRLNTEAFF. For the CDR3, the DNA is TGTGCCAGCTCACCAACAATCAGACTGAACACTGAAGCTTTCTTT.

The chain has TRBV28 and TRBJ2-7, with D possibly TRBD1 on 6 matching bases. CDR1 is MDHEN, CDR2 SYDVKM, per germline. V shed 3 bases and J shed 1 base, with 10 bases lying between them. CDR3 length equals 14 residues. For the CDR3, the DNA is TGTGCCAGCAGTTTCGGGCAGGGGTCCTACGAGCAGTACTTC. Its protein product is CASSFGQGSYEQYF.

The CDR3 protein is CASSLGYQSYNEQFF. Written as DNA, the CDR3 is TGTGCCAGCAGCTTAGGGTATCAGAGCTACAATGAGCAGTTCTTC. V and J are TRBV7-6 and TRBJ2-1; no firm D call. The V and J ends lost 1 base and 3 bases respectively, with 10 bases between them. The CDR3 is made up of 15 amino acids. Germline-derived CDR1 and CDR2 are SGHVS and FNYEAQ.

CDR3 amino acids: CASSFSNQPQHF. The CDR3 DNA reads TGTGCCAGCAGTTTTAGCAATCAGCCCCAGCATTTT. The chain uses TRBV12-3 or TRBV12-4 and TRBJ1-5; D is undetermined. This CDR3 contains 12 residues. Between the trimmed V and J ends, which lost 3 bases and 0 bases, there was a span of 0 bases.

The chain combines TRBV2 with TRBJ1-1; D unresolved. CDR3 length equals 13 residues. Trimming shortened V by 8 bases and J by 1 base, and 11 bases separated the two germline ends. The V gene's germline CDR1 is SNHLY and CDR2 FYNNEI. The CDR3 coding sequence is TGTGCCAGCGGCGGACGAAAGAACACTGAAGCTTTCTTT. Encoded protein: CASGGRKNTEAFF.

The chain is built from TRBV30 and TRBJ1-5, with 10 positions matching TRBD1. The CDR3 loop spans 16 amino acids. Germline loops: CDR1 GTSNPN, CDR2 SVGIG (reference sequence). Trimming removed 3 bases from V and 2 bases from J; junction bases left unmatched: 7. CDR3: CAWRTKGTGGNQPQHF. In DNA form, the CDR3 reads TGTGCCTGGAGAACTAAGGGGACAGGGGGCAATCAGCCCCAGCATTTT.

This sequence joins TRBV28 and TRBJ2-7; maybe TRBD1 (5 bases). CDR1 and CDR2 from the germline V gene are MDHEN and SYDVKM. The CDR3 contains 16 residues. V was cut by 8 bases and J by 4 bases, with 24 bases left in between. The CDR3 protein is CASRGPLAGSSYEQYF. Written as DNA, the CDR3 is TGTGCCAGCCGTGGGCCGTTGGCAGGGTCTTCATACGAGCAGTACTTC.

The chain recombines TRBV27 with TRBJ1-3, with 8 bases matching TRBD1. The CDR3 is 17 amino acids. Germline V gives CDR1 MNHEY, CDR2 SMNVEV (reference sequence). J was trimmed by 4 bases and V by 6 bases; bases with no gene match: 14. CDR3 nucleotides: TGTGCCAGCAGCCCCAGGGCAGGGGGCTCCCTAGGAAACACCATATATTTT. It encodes CASSPRAGGSLGNTIYF.

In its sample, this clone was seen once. The CDR3 DNA is TGCGCCAGCAGCCCGCGGGGCTGGTTAGGGGAAAAACTGTTTTTT. It codes for CASSPRGWLGEKLFF. V usage is TRBV4-1 and J usage is TRBJ1-4, with D possibly matching TRBD1 (5 bases). CDR1 and CDR2 from the germline V gene are MGHRA and YSYEKL. This CDR3 is built from 15 residues. Trimming cost V 4 bases and J 8 bases, with 17 bases left between them.

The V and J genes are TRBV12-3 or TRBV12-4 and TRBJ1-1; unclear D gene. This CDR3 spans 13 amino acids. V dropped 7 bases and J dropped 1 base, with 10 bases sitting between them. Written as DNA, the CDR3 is TGTGCCAGCAATACTTTCACGAACACTGAAGCTTTCTTT. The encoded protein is CASNTFTNTEAFF.